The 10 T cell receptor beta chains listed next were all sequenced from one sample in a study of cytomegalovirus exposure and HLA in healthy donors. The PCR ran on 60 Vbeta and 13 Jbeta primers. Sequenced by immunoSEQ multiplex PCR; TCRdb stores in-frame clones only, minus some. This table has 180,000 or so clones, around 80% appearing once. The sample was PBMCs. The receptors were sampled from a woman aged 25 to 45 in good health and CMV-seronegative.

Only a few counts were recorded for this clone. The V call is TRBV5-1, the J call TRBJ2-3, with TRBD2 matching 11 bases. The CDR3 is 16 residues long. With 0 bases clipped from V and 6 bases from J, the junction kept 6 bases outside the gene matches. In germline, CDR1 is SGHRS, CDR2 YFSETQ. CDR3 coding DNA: TGCGCCAGCAGCTTGGCCGAACTAGCGGGGGTGGATACGCAGTATTTT. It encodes CASSLAELAGVDTQYF.

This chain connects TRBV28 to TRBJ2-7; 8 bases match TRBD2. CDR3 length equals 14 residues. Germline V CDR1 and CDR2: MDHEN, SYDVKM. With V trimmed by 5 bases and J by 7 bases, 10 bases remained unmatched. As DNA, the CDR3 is TGTGCCAGCAGTCCCCCGGGACTAGTAGGTGAGCAGTACTTC. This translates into CASSPPGLVGEQYF.

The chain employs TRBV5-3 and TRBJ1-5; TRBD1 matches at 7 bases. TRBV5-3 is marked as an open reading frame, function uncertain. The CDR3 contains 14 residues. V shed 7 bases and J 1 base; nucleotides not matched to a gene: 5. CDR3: CARPPGQSNQPQHF. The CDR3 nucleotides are TGTGCCAGACCTCCGGGACAGAGCAATCAGCCCCAGCATTTT.

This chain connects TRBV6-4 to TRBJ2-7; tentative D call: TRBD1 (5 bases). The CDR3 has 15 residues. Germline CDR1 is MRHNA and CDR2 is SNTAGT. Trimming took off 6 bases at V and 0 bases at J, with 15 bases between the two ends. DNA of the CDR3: TGTGCCAGCAGCTGGGAAACAGGCGGCTCCTACGAGCAGTACTTC. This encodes CASSWETGGSYEQYF.

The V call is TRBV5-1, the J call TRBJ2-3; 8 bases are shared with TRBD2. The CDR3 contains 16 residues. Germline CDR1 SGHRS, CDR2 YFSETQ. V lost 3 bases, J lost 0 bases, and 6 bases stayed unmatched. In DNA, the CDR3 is TGCGCCAGCAGCTCCCTCGCTAGCGGGAGCACAGATACGCAGTATTTT. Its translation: CASSSLASGSTDTQYF.

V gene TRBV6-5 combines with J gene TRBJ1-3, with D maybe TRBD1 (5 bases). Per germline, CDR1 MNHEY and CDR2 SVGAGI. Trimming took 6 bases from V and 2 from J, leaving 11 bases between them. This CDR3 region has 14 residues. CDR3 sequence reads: CASRTQGPGNTIYF. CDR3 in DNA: TGTGCCAGCAGGACGCAGGGCCCTGGAAACACCATATATTTT.

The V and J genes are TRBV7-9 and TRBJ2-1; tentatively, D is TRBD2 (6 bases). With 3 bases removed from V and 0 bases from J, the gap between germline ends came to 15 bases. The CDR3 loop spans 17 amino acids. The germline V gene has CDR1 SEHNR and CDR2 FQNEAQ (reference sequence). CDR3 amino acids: CASSLLHRGSSYNEQFF. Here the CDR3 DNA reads TGTGCCAGCAGCTTGTTACATCGGGGGAGCTCCTACAATGAGCAGTTCTTC.

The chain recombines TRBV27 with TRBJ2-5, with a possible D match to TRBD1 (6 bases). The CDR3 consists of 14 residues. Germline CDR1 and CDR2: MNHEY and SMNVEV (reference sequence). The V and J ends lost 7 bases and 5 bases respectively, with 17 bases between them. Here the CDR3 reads CASKPEWGRETQYF. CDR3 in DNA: TGTGCCAGCAAACCAGAGTGGGGGCGTGAGACCCAGTACTTC.

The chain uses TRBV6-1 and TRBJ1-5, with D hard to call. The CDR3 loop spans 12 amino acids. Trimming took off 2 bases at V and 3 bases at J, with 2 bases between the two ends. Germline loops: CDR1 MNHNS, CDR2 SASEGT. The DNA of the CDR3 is TGTGCCAGCAGTGAACTCAATCAGCCCCAGCATTTT. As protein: CASSELNQPQHF.

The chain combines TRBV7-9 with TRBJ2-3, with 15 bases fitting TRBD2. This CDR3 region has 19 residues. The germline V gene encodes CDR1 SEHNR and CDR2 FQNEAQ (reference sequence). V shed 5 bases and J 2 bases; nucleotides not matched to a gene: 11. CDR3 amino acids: CASSLGTSGGSPLTDTQYF. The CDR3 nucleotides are TGTGCCAGCAGCCTCGGGACTAGCGGGGGGTCCCCGCTCACAGATACGCAGTATTTT.